This T cell receptor (beta chain) was sequenced for a study of blood T cell repertoires in COVID-19 (dated by TCRdb to the early 2020s). A note on the overall study: Collaborator samples came from the United States, Italy and Spain and covered acute and convalescent phases of COVID-19. The material from the prospective study consisted of cDNA or gDNA derived from T cells, B-cell-depleted T cells, or PBMCs. Deeply sampled blood TCRbeta repertoires from subjects exposed to, actively infected with, or recovered from COVID-19 were included in the dataset. The repertoires were released in a freely available public database meant as a resource for research on the immune response to SARS-CoV-2. The samples were drawn from two sources: the first 160 participants of the ongoing ImmuneRACE study, and 1,000 to 1,500 subjects contributed by 6 global collaborators. The sample metadata nearly always contained a de-identified subject ID, COVID-19 status, age in years and sex. Where available, HLA class I and class II types were obtained from metadata supplied by the sample provider rather than from assay-based typing. Study-wide findings and limitations: Clinical and demographic metadata were provided uncurated, with the amount varying by source and participant.

Enrolling through a virtual design, the prospective study's participants ranged in age from roughly 18 to 90 years and lived across 20 to 25 United States geographic areas. Cohort assignment in the prospective study relied on participant-reported clinical history from a screening survey and a study questionnaire. ImmuneRACE Cohort 3 recovered participants were defined by two consecutive negative NP/OP PCR tests, healthcare professional clearance, or symptom resolution. Each participant in the prospective study had whole blood, serum and a nasopharyngeal or oropharyngeal swab collected by mobile phlebotomists. Participants in the prospective study had the option to provide additional blood draws and questionnaires over a roughly 2-month period. Blood samples from the prospective study were shipped frozen or at room temperature prior to DNA extraction. Taken from cysteine to phenylalanine, the CDR3 has 14 residues. Only CDR3 DNA is held: 42 bases, read in frame from base 1. Clipping removes 4 bases from V and 7 bases from J, with 6 as the unmatched junction base count. CDR1 and CDR2 were assigned from the germline V gene (reference sequence) as LGHDT and YNNKEL.

Concerning this clone itself: Its cognate antigen has yet to be identified. No base-level quality is on record; no much larger clone is a single base apart.

TCRbeta CDR3 regions were amplified from genomic DNA using the immunoSEQ Assay, a bias-controlled multiplex PCR. Per the source publication's procedure: The number of nucleated cells in each sample was estimated by amplification of reference gene primers within the assay. To quantify the absolute abundance of each unique TCRbeta CDR3 rearrangement, sequence reads were collapsed and filtered. For each sample, productive Simpson clonality was calculated as the square root of Simpson's diversity index across productive rearrangements. This is the immuneACCESS table as TCRdb keeps it, with only in-frame sequences that have V and J called. A part of the clones is gone; compared with another copy, unresolved V genes explain less than half, and the rest is unexplained. D and trimming come from the DNA, and the V and J calls and clone size come from that table. This sample comprises about 100,000 clones, 70% to 90% of them detected only once. The leading ten clones occupy roughly 2.5% of the sample.

The clonotype originates from a woman between 50 and 59 years old who had recovered from COVID-19. Sequencing was carried out using PBMCs or T cells enriched from blood (not recorded which). The sequence is built from TRBV3-1 (or the pseudogene TRBV3-2) and TRBJ2-3; 9 central nucleotides agree with TRBD2. The CDR3 region has the sequence CASSPAGGGNTQYF. Here is the DNA: TGTGCCAGCAGCCCGGCGGGAGGGGGAAATACGCAGTATTTT.